Below are 22 T cell receptor beta chains sequenced from a single sample in a study of T cell responses to AZD1222 COVID-19 vaccine. Profiling relied on immunoSEQ multiplex PCR, and the TCRdb table lists in-frame clones only, not all of them. The sample includes roughly 100,000 clones, roughly 80% of them seen just once. Material: peripheral blood, obtained 28 days after the second AZD1222 dose. The receptor set was obtained from an adult who received the AZD1222 COVID-19 vaccine.

The chain combines TRBV9 with TRBJ1-2, with 11 bases fitting TRBD1. Germline CDR1 and CDR2: SGDLS and YYNGEE. The CDR3 length is 12 residues. Germline trimming cut 7 bases from V and 6 bases from J; bases unmatched to any gene: 2. The CDR3 region has the DNA TGTGCCAGCGGGACAGGGGGGAATGGCTACACCTTC. It encodes CASGTGGNGYTF.

The CDR3 is CSVGEKLFF. The CDR3 DNA sequence: TGCAGCGTTGGAGAAAAACTGTTTTTT. This rearrangement joins TRBV29-1 to TRBJ1-4; no clear D. Trimming shortened V by 4 bases and J by 8 bases, and 2 bases separated the two germline ends. The CDR3 loop spans 9 amino acids. Germline-derived CDR1 and CDR2 are SQVTM and ANQGSEA.

This chain links TRBV7-8 with TRBJ1-2, with TRBD1 matching 9 bases. CDR1 SGHVS and CDR2 FQNEAQ come from the germline V gene. The CDR3 is 17 amino acids. Losses at the gene ends were 4 bases for V and 8 bases for J; bases not matched to a gene: 17. CDR3: CASSSWTAGQGILGYTF. Here the CDR3 DNA reads TGTGCCAGCAGCTCTTGGACGGCCGGACAGGGGATTTTGGGCTACACCTTC.

This chain joins TRBV7-2 and TRBJ2-7; either TRBD1 or TRBD2 may supply D (5 bases each). Germline V gives CDR1 SGHTA, CDR2 FQGNSA. This CDR3 comprises 15 residues. Deletions cut 1 base from V and 2 bases from J, with 12 bases between. CDR3 sequence reads: CASSLGQGPAYEQYF. DNA for the CDR3: TGTGCCAGCAGCTTAGGTCAGGGACCGGCCTACGAGCAGTACTTC.

V is TRBV5-5 and J is TRBJ2-2, with D maybe TRBD2 (5 bases). V was trimmed by 4 bases and J by 7 bases, leaving 14 bases between them. The CDR3 sequence is 14 residues long. Germline V lookup: CDR1 SGHKS, CDR2 YYEKEE (reference sequence). The CDR3 reads CASSLLDRDGELFF. CDR3 sequence (DNA): TGTGCCAGCAGCCTTCTTGATCGGGACGGGGAGCTGTTTTTT.

This clone came up once. J is TRBJ1-2 and V is TRBV12-3 or TRBV12-4; no reliable D call. This CDR3 is 13 amino acids long. The V end lost 6 bases, the J end lost 5 bases, and 13 bases lay between the germline ends. The CDR3 DNA reads TGTGCCAGCAGCGTGGAGTCGCAGTATGGCTACACCTTC. Translating it yields CASSVESQYGYTF.

J is TRBJ1-1 and V is TRBV11-3; D uncertain. Trimming removed 2 bases from V and 6 bases from J, with 13 bases in between. Germline V gene lookup returns CDR1 SGHNT and CDR2 YENEEA. This CDR3 contains 14 residues. The CDR3 DNA reads as TGTGCCAGCAGCTTATCACGCTTTAAATCTGAAGCTTTCTTT. The encoded protein is CASSLSRFKSEAFF.

The CDR3 DNA is TGTGCCAGCAGTGAAGTCTCGGGGGAACTGTTTTTT. Translated, it gives CASSEVSGELFF. V and J are TRBV6-1 and TRBJ1-4; a possible D gene is TRBD1 (5 bases). The CDR3 extends over 12 amino acids. The ends were cut back, 1 base at V and 12 bases at J, with 9 bases in the middle. Germline V lookup: CDR1 MNHNS, CDR2 SASEGT.

This clone occurred once. The J gene is TRBJ2-6, the V gene TRBV4-1, with D perhaps TRBD2 (5 bases). The CDR3 consists of 17 residues. The V end lost 3 bases, the J end lost 1 base, and 13 bases lay between the germline ends. From germline, CDR1 is MGHRA and CDR2 YSYEKL. The CDR3 DNA reads as TGCGCCAGCAGCCAGGGCCCCACGGGATCTGGGGCCAACGTCCTGACTTTC. Residues: CASSQGPTGSGANVLTF.

The chain carries TRBV2 and TRBJ1-5; D gene ambiguous. In germline, CDR1 is SNHLY, CDR2 FYNNEI. The V and J ends lost 8 bases and 0 bases respectively, with 20 bases between them. The CDR3 spans 17 residues. CDR3 nucleotides: TGTGCCAGCGGAAGACGATCGGGCCTCGATAGCAATCAGCCCCAGCATTTT. It encodes CASGRRSGLDSNQPQHF.

The genes are TRBV21-1 and TRBJ2-7; the DNA was not compared with TRBD1, the D call given in the table. TRBV21-1 is an annotated pseudogene. The CDR3 extends over 17 amino acids. CDR3 nucleotide sequence: TGTGCCAGCAGCAAATGGTCTCTTGGGACAGAGTCCTACGAGCAGTACTTC. Its protein is CASSKWSLGTESYEQYF.

This clone was observed a few times. The V call is TRBV19, the J call TRBJ2-7; possibly TRBD1 for D (5 bases). CDR3 size: 15 residues. CDR1 is LNHDA, CDR2 SQIVND, per germline (reference sequence). V lost 2 bases, J lost 2 bases, and 13 bases lay in between. This CDR3 is CASSIKGSVAYEQYF. The CDR3 DNA reads as TGTGCCAGTAGTATAAAGGGGTCGGTCGCCTACGAGCAGTACTTC.

This clone has just a few counts. The chain recombines TRBV7-2 with TRBJ1-2; 8 bases align to TRBD1. There are 14 residues in the CDR3. Per germline, CDR1 SGHTA and CDR2 FQGNSA. V shed 5 bases, J shed 8 bases, and the junction held 10 bases outside the gene matches. In nucleotides, the CDR3 is TGTGCCAGCAGCCCAACAGGGGGTTCCTACGGCTACACCTTC. This sequence encodes CASSPTGGSYGYTF.

The chain joins TRBV3-1 (or the pseudogene TRBV3-2) to TRBJ1-3; D remains ambiguous. The CDR3 is 16 residues long. The germline gives CDR1 LGHDT, CDR2 YNNKEL (reference sequence). The germline V and J ends were trimmed by 3 bases and 9 bases, with 21 bases remaining between them. This CDR3 reads CASSQTPGLYLPTIYF. As DNA, the CDR3 is TGTGCCAGCAGCCAGACTCCGGGCCTTTACCTCCCCACCATATATTTT.

The chain combines TRBV24-1 with TRBJ2-3; 9 positions agree with TRBD2. This CDR3 region has 17 residues. Germline lookup yields CDR1 KGHDR and CDR2 SFDVKD. The V gene end was trimmed by 4 bases and the J gene end by 2 bases; junction bases not matched to a gene: 9. CDR3 DNA sequence: TGTGCCACCAGTGACCGCTCAGCTAGCGGGGCCACAGATACGCAGTATTTT. This encodes CATSDRSASGATDTQYF.

The rearrangement joins TRBV10-3 to TRBJ1-5; D gene unclear. The CDR3 runs to 13 residues. Germline loops: CDR1 ENHRY, CDR2 SYGVKD. V lost 2 bases to trimming and J lost 1 base, with 3 bases between them. In DNA, the CDR3 is TGTGCCATCAGTGAGGGGAGCAATCAGCCCCAGCATTTT. It is translated as CAISEGSNQPQHF.

This chain connects TRBV21-1 to TRBJ2-2; the table names TRBD2, a call not compared with the DNA. TRBV21-1 is flagged as a pseudogene. This CDR3 is built from 19 residues. CDR3 coding DNA: TGTGCCAGCAGCGCGGAAGGGGGGGCAGCTGACTCTGATACCGGGGAGCTGTTTTTT. It specifies CASSAEGGAADSDTGELFF.

The J gene is TRBJ1-1, the V gene TRBV29-1; maybe TRBD1 (5 bases). Germline CDR1 reads SQVTM; CDR2 reads ANQGSEA. CDR3 length: 13 residues. V lost 3 bases to trimming and J lost 7 bases, with 15 bases between them. The CDR3 here is CSVDARGTLEAFF. The DNA for the CDR3 is TGCAGCGTTGACGCCCGGGGGACCCTTGAAGCTTTCTTT.

This chain uses TRBV28 with TRBJ2-7; TRBD1 agrees at 12 bases. V shed 5 bases and J 5 bases; nucleotides not matched to a gene: 7. Looked up from germline, CDR1 is MDHEN and CDR2 is SYDVKM. This CDR3 region has 15 residues. CDR3 sequence: CASSAIGTGGHEQYF. The CDR3 coding sequence is TGTGCCAGCAGTGCGATCGGGACAGGGGGCCACGAGCAGTACTTC. The full variable domain, with the rest looked up from reference TRBV28 and TRBJ2-7, is DVKVTQSSRYLVKRTGEKVFLECVQDMDHENMFWYRQDPGLGLRLIYFSYDVKMKEKGDIPEGYSVSREKKERFSLILESASTNQTSMYLCASSAIGTGGHEQYFGPGTRLTVT.

The table lists this clone with a count of one. The chain couples TRBV7-9 to TRBJ2-7; perhaps D is TRBD1 or TRBD2 (5 bases each). V lost 1 base, J lost 3 bases, and 10 bases lay in between. The CDR3 is made up of 14 amino acids. Germline V gene lookup returns CDR1 SEHNR and CDR2 FQNEAQ (reference sequence). DNA for the CDR3: TGTGCCAGCAGCTTAGGGGGACCTCTCTACGAGCAGTACTTC. As protein: CASSLGGPLYEQYF.

As concerns this clone: The same CDR3 also results from other DNA sequences found in this sample. The chain has TRBV11-2 and TRBJ1-2; D remains unclear. This CDR3 contains 13 residues. V was shortened by 3 bases and J by 1 base, with 6 bases between the two germline ends. Germline V CDR1 and CDR2: SGHAT, FQNNGV. The CDR3 here is CASSLGLNYGYTF. DNA of the CDR3: TGTGCCAGCAGCTTGGGCCTTAACTATGGCTACACCTTC.

The chain is built from TRBV21-1 and TRBJ2-7; the DNA was not compared with TRBD1, the D call given in the table. TRBV21-1 is a known pseudogene. This CDR3 contains 16 residues. CDR3 bases: TGTGCCAGCAGCAAAGGTTTCAGGGGGCTCTCCTACGAGCAGTACTTC. This translates into CASSKGFRGLSYEQYF.